This T cell receptor beta chain is from a study of cytomegalovirus exposure and HLA in healthy donors. Findings of the study overall: Analyses of presence/absence relied on an assumption of roughly uniform sequencing depth across donors.

Germline CDR1 is SQVTM and CDR2 is ANQGSEA. Between the trimmed V and J ends, which lost 6 bases and 5 bases, there was a span of 13 bases. This CDR3 spans 12 amino acids. The primer mix had 60 Vbeta and 13 Jbeta primers. Libraries were prepared by immunoSEQ multiplex PCR; TCRdb keeps only in-frame clonotypes and omits some of them. The sample comprises over 120,000 clones, roughly 74% of which are singletons, and about 2.5% rests with the top ten. This clone was detected a few times. Its target is not known. This sequence was found in a woman aged 18-29 years in good health and CMV-seropositive. The material sequenced was PBMCs. The V and J genes are TRBV29-1 and TRBJ1-2; possible D gene TRBD1, 5 bases. The CDR3 here is CSVGGTLYGYTF. The CDR3 DNA is TGCAGCGTAGGCGGGACCTTATATGGCTACACCTTC.